This T cell receptor (beta chain) was observed in a study of blood T cell repertoires in COVID-19. The V gene end was trimmed by 4 bases and the J gene end by 7 bases; junction bases not matched to a gene: 11. The CDR3 consists of 16 residues. Germline loops: CDR1 SGHRS, CDR2 YFSETQ. Produced via immunoSEQ multiplex PCR; TCRdb's table is partial and in-frame only. The sample records about 330,000 clones, over 70% being singletons. This clonotype originated in a woman aged 45-65 years with acute or convalescent COVID-19. V usage is TRBV5-1 and J usage is TRBJ2-2, with TRBD1 identical over 9 bases. Specimen: peripheral blood. The CDR3 DNA is TGCGCCAGCAGCCAGCAAGGGACAGGGTTTAACGGGGAGCTGTTTTTT. The encoded protein is CASSQQGTGFNGELFF.